These 9 T cell receptor beta chains originate from one sample sequenced in a study of blood T cell repertoires in COVID-19. Repertoires were generated with immunoSEQ multiplex PCR, while TCRdb's copy carries only in-frame clones and drops some. The sample holds fewer than 300,000 clones, 80% to 90% seen once. What was sequenced was PBMCs or T cells enriched from blood (not recorded which). The receptor set was obtained from a young woman who had recovered from COVID-19.

The chain recombines TRBV29-1 with TRBJ2-7; D gene unclear. The CDR3 totals 13 residues. Trimming took off 4 bases at V and 4 bases at J, with 14 bases between the two ends. Germline CDR1 SQVTM, CDR2 ANQGSEA. The CDR3 loop is CSVVYPSRYEQYF. CDR3 coding DNA: TGCAGCGTTGTGTACCCTAGTAGATACGAGCAGTACTTC.

The V gene is TRBV3-1 (or the pseudogene TRBV3-2), the J gene TRBJ1-1; weak D call: TRBD1 (5 bases). Between the trimmed V and J ends, which lost 4 bases and 4 bases, there was a span of 10 bases. This CDR3 is built from 13 residues. Germline assignment: CDR1 LGHDT and CDR2 YNNKEL (reference sequence). The CDR3 nucleotides are TGTGCCAGCAGCCTGGGACTGCCCACTGAAGCTTTCTTT. Its translation: CASSLGLPTEAFF.

The V gene is TRBV5-1, the J gene TRBJ2-2, with 13 bases fitting TRBD2. CDR1 is SGHRS, CDR2 YFSETQ, per germline. This CDR3 is 15 amino acids long. Trimming removed 6 bases from V and 7 bases from J; junction bases left unmatched: 6. The chain's CDR3 is CASTGLAGLGGELFF. In DNA, the CDR3 is TGCGCCAGCACGGGACTAGCGGGATTGGGCGGGGAGCTGTTTTTT.

The V gene is TRBV25-1, the J gene TRBJ2-3, with 7 bases lining up with TRBD2. Germline V gives CDR1 MGHDK, CDR2 SYGVNS. Unmatched junction bases numbered 2, after V lost 2 bases and J lost 3 bases. This CDR3 contains 14 residues. The CDR3 is CASSEAGRTDTQYF. For the CDR3, the DNA is TGTGCCAGCAGTGAAGCCGGGAGGACAGATACGCAGTATTTT.

This chain links TRBV10-3 with TRBJ2-1; maybe TRBD2 (5 bases). Trimming took off 4 bases at V and 8 bases at J, with 15 bases between the two ends. From germline, CDR1 is ENHRY and CDR2 SYGVKD. CDR3 length equals 14 residues. The CDR3 coding sequence is TGTGCCATCAGTGGAGGAGGTCAGGTGGATGAGCAGTTCTTC. Translated, it gives CAISGGGQVDEQFF.

The chain is built from TRBV7-9 and TRBJ1-3; tentatively, D is TRBD1 (5 bases). V was shortened by 8 bases and J by 5 bases, with 22 bases between the two germline ends. Germline values: CDR1 SEHNR, CDR2 FQNEAQ (reference sequence). The length of the CDR3 is 16 residues. CDR3 in DNA: TGTGCCAGCCCGGAGACAGAAAAGCCCTGGCGAAACACCATATATTTT. This gives the protein CASPETEKPWRNTIYF.

The rearrangement uses TRBV5-4 and TRBJ2-7, with D perhaps TRBD1 (6 bases). CDR1 and CDR2 (germline): SGHNT, YYREEE (reference sequence). Trimming cost V 2 bases and J 4 bases, with 16 bases left between them. The CDR3 runs 15 residues. The CDR3 here is CASSFSLGGRYEQYF. CDR3 coding DNA: TGTGCCAGCAGCTTCTCCCTAGGGGGTAGATACGAGCAGTACTTC.

The rearrangement joins TRBV29-1 to TRBJ1-2, with TRBD1 matching over 8 bases. Germline V gives CDR1 SQVTM, CDR2 ANQGSEA. The CDR3 length is 13 residues. Trimming cost V 7 bases and J 5 bases; bases outside gene matches: 9. The DNA of the CDR3 is TGCAGCGCAAGGACAGGGAGGGAGTATGGCTACACCTTC. Its protein is CSARTGREYGYTF.

This clone has just a few counts. The chain's CDR3 is CASSPRRDPDEKLFF. The CDR3 nucleotides read TGTGCCAGCTCACCACGGAGGGATCCCGATGAAAAACTGTTTTTT. V is TRBV18 and J is TRBJ1-4; D is unresolved. Germline CDR1 KGHSH, CDR2 LQKENI. Trimming removed 1 base at V and 6 bases at J, with 12 bases between. This CDR3 is built from 15 residues.